This entry lists 29 T cell receptor beta chains sequenced from one sample in a study of control samples from healthy donors and cancer patients. Using immunoSEQ multiplex PCR, the repertoire was profiled, and TCRdb retains in-frame clones only, with some absent. Of about 180,000 clones listed, about 90% were seen once; the top ten hold around 1.4%. Source material: blood. All receptors derive from a woman between 45 and 65 years old in good health.

The V gene is TRBV4-2, the J gene TRBJ2-1, with 16 bases fitting TRBD2. Germline V CDR1 and CDR2: LGHNA, YNFKEQ. With V trimmed by 3 bases and J by 0 bases, 11 bases remained unmatched. The CDR3 is made up of 21 amino acids. This chain's CDR3 is CASSQGVRGTSGGDSYNEQFF. The CDR3 DNA reads as TGTGCCAGCAGCCAGGGGGTGCGTGGGACTAGCGGGGGGGACTCCTACAATGAGCAGTTCTTC.

The chain has TRBV10-3 and TRBJ2-3; 8 bases are a match to TRBD1. Trimming took 4 bases from V and 0 from J; bases not matched to a gene: 3. The CDR3 consists of 15 residues. Germline-derived CDR1 and CDR2 are ENHRY and SYGVKD. The DNA for the CDR3 is TGTGCCATCAGTGTCAGGACAGGGAGCACAGATACGCAGTATTTT. Translating gives CAISVRTGSTDTQYF.

Here the CDR3 DNA reads TGCGCCAGCAGCCAAGAAGGAGGGGTTGGCTACACCTTC. The encoded protein is CASSQEGGVGYTF. This chain joins TRBV4-1 and TRBJ1-2; a possible D gene is TRBD1 (5 bases). Germline values: CDR1 MGHRA, CDR2 YSYEKL. The ends were cut back, 0 bases at V and 7 bases at J, with 9 bases in the middle. CDR3 length: 13 residues.

The rearrangement links TRBV28 to TRBJ2-1, with TRBD2 identical over 9 bases. V dropped 3 bases and J dropped 4; count of bases not matched to a gene: 7. Per the germline V gene, CDR1 is MDHEN and CDR2 is SYDVKM. The CDR3 runs 16 residues. DNA for the CDR3: TGTGCCAGCAGTTTTTTCGGGACTAGCTCTTACAATGAGCAGTTCTTC. Encoded protein: CASSFFGTSSYNEQFF.

This sequence joins TRBV5-4 and TRBJ2-7; D is possibly TRBD1 (9 bases). Trimming took 3 bases from V and 6 from J, leaving 19 bases between them. The CDR3 runs 15 residues. Germline CDR1 reads SGHNT; CDR2 reads YYREEE (reference sequence). CDR3 protein: CASSSGGTGKSEQYF. The CDR3 nucleotides are TGTGCCAGCAGCTCGGGAGGGACAGGGAAGAGCGAGCAGTACTTC.

V usage is TRBV27 and J usage is TRBJ1-6; D is uncertain. Germline V lookup: CDR1 MNHEY, CDR2 SMNVEV (reference sequence). Trimming pared 5 bases from V and 0 bases from J, leaving 11 bases between. CDR3 length: 16 amino acids. The CDR3 DNA reads as TGTGCCAGCAGTATCCGCATGAGCTCCTATAATTCACCCCTCCACTTT. Translated: CASSIRMSSYNSPLHF.

This clone was recorded once. The chain uses TRBV19 and TRBJ1-1, with 9 bases identical to TRBD1. Germline V gene data show CDR1 as LNHDA and CDR2 as SQIVND (reference sequence). This CDR3 comprises 14 residues. With 7 bases clipped from V and 1 base from J, the junction kept 4 bases outside the gene matches. As DNA, the CDR3 is TGTGCCAGTACGGACAGGGGTAGGAACACTGAAGCTTTCTTT. Protein: CASTDRGRNTEAFF.

The sample holds a few counts of this clone. This rearrangement joins TRBV7-9 to TRBJ1-2, with D tentatively TRBD1 (5 bases). The CDR3 runs 15 residues. CDR1 is SEHNR, CDR2 FQNEAQ, per germline (reference sequence). The V end lost 2 bases, the J end lost 1 base, and 11 bases lay between the germline ends. The CDR3 spells CASSLWGPLNYGYTF. CDR3 bases: TGTGCCAGCAGCTTATGGGGCCCCCTTAACTATGGCTACACCTTC.

The chain uses TRBV7-9 and TRBJ2-7; possibly TRBD1 for D (5 bases). CDR3 length: 16 residues. Between the trimmed V and J ends, which lost 1 base and 0 bases, there was a span of 13 bases. Germline lookup yields CDR1 SEHNR and CDR2 FQNEAQ (reference sequence). CDR3 loop: CASSLGPGSFSYEQYF. The DNA for the CDR3 is TGTGCCAGCAGCTTAGGGCCAGGGTCTTTCTCCTACGAGCAGTACTTC.

The V and J genes are TRBV27 and TRBJ2-2; no clear D. The ends were cut back, 5 bases at V and 7 bases at J, with 17 bases in the middle. Germline CDR1 MNHEY, CDR2 SMNVEV (reference sequence). The CDR3 runs 15 residues. CDR3 nucleotide sequence: TGTGCCAGCAGTCCCTTACCTCGACCCTTCGGGGAGCTGTTTTTT. Amino acids: CASSPLPRPFGELFF.

The V and J genes are TRBV27 and TRBJ1-1; D unclear. The length of the CDR3 is 11 residues. CDR1 MNHEY and CDR2 SMNVEV come from the germline V gene (reference sequence). V gave up 6 bases and J gave up 1 base, with 3 bases separating them. CDR3 in amino acids: CASRKNTEAFF. The CDR3, as DNA: TGTGCCAGCAGGAAGAACACTGAAGCTTTCTTT.

About this clone itself: A read error may account for a junction end that differs from germline. This rearrangement joins TRBV5-1 to TRBJ2-7, with D perhaps TRBD1 or TRBD2 (5 bases each). The CDR3 length is 15 residues. The germline V gene encodes CDR1 SGHRS and CDR2 YFSETQ. The CDR3 region is CASSLDPGTHYGQYF. In nucleotides, the CDR3 is TGCGCCAGCAGCTTGGACCCCGGGACCCACTACGGGCAGTACTTC.

The gene calls are TRBV6-4 and TRBJ1-2; the D gene is possibly TRBD1 (6 bases). The CDR3 is made up of 13 amino acids. The germline V gene has CDR1 MRHNA and CDR2 SNTAGT. Trimming removed 5 bases from V and 8 bases from J, with 15 bases in between. The CDR3 is CASSPTGSGGYTF. The CDR3 DNA reads as TGTGCCAGCAGTCCAACAGGGAGTGGAGGCTACACCTTC.

The chain is built from TRBV27 and TRBJ1-3; the D gene is possibly TRBD1 (5 bases). V lost 5 bases to trimming and J lost 4 bases, with 15 bases between them. This CDR3 has 15 amino acids. Germline CDR1 is MNHEY and CDR2 is SMNVEV (reference sequence). The CDR3 nucleotides read TGTGCCAGCAGTAGGGGACCCGCTATCGGAAACACCATATATTTT. Protein: CASSRGPAIGNTIYF.

The chain employs TRBV29-1 and TRBJ1-4, with a weak D call TRBD1 (5 bases). V lost 4 bases, J lost 5 bases, and 8 bases lay in between. The CDR3 is made up of 12 amino acids. Per germline, CDR1 SQVTM and CDR2 ANQGSEA. CDR3 region: CSVGDGNEKLFF. The CDR3 DNA is TGCAGCGTTGGGGACGGAAATGAAAAACTGTTTTTT.

The V and J genes are TRBV11-3 and TRBJ2-2, with no clear D. The CDR3 totals 13 residues. The germline V and J ends were trimmed by 5 bases and 5 bases, with 9 bases remaining between them. Germline V gene data show CDR1 as SGHNT and CDR2 as YENEEA. CDR3 DNA: TGTGCCAGCAGCCCCCAAGGTACCGGGGAGCTGTTTTTT. Protein sequence: CASSPQGTGELFF.

This chain joins TRBV5-6 and TRBJ1-2; maybe TRBD1 (5 bases). Germline V CDR1 and CDR2: SGHDT, YYEEEE. The CDR3 is 16 residues long. The ends were cut back, 4 bases at V and 8 bases at J, with 24 bases in the middle. CDR3 sequence reads: CASSLPPTVRHRGYTF. The CDR3, as DNA: TGTGCCAGCAGCCTTCCACCGACAGTCCGCCACAGGGGCTACACCTTC.

V is TRBV7-6 and J is TRBJ2-3; 12 bases are a match to TRBD2. V lost 1 base and J lost 1; bases outside the gene matches: 0. There are 16 residues in the CDR3. Germline loops: CDR1 SGHVS, CDR2 FNYEAQ. The CDR3 protein is CASSLGLAGGTDTQYF. CDR3 DNA sequence: TGTGCCAGCAGCTTAGGACTAGCGGGGGGCACAGATACGCAGTATTTT. The full variable domain, with the rest looked up from reference TRBV7-6 and TRBJ2-3, is GAGVSQSPRYKVTKRGQDVALRCDPISGHVSLYWYRQALGQGPEFLTYFNYEAQQDKSGLPNDRFSAERPEGSISTLTIQRTEQRDSAMYRCASSLGLAGGTDTQYFGPGTRLTVL.

The genes are TRBV6-5 and TRBJ1-3, with unresolved D. The CDR3 consists of 15 residues. V was trimmed by 0 bases and J by 4 bases, leaving 10 bases between them. Germline loops: CDR1 MNHEY, CDR2 SVGAGI. This CDR3 is CASSYSPEKGNTIYF. The CDR3 coding sequence is TGTGCCAGCAGTTACTCGCCGGAGAAAGGAAACACCATATATTTT.

This chain connects TRBV28 to TRBJ1-1; 8 bases line up with TRBD1. This CDR3 spans 16 amino acids. The ends lost 3 bases at V and 5 bases at J; junction bases unmatched: 11. Germline lookup yields CDR1 MDHEN and CDR2 SYDVKM. As DNA, the CDR3 is TGTGCCAGCAGTTTTGGAATAAGGACAGGGTCGACTGAAGCTTTCTTT. Protein: CASSFGIRTGSTEAFF.

The genes are TRBV28 and TRBJ1-2; no clear D. The V end lost 7 bases, the J end lost 2 bases, and 11 bases lay between the germline ends. Germline assignment: CDR1 MDHEN and CDR2 SYDVKM. This CDR3 region has 13 residues. The CDR3 region is CASTPLGNYGYTF. The CDR3 DNA follows: TGTGCCAGCACCCCATTGGGAAACTATGGCTACACCTTC.

The chain links TRBV5-8 to TRBJ2-1; D not resolved. The V and J ends lost 0 bases and 9 bases respectively, with 7 bases between them. CDR1 and CDR2 from the germline V gene are SGHTS and YDEGEE. This CDR3 region has 12 residues. This chain's CDR3 is CASSLVFGEQFF. The CDR3, as DNA: TGTGCCAGCAGCTTGGTTTTCGGTGAGCAGTTCTTC.

In this sample, this clone turned up once. The V call is TRBV28, the J call TRBJ1-3, with a weak D call TRBD1 (6 bases). The CDR3 contains 16 residues. Looked up from germline, CDR1 is MDHEN and CDR2 is SYDVKM. The V end lost 7 bases, the J end lost 3 bases, and 19 bases lay between the germline ends. The CDR3 sequence is CASMGGGIAVGNTIYF. The CDR3 DNA follows: TGTGCCAGCATGGGAGGGGGAATAGCGGTTGGAAACACCATATATTTT.

This rearrangement joins TRBV6-5 to TRBJ1-1, with TRBD1 matching 9 bases. Trimming took 6 bases from V and 11 from J; bases not matched to a gene: 13. CDR1 and CDR2 (germline): MNHEY, SVGAGI. This CDR3 has 14 residues. The CDR3 nucleotides are TGTGCCAGCAGCCCCGGGCCAGACAGGGGGAAGGCTTTCTTT. Translation: CASSPGPDRGKAFF.

J is TRBJ2-7 and V is TRBV5-4; 8 nucleotides match TRBD2. V shed 1 base and J 2 bases; nucleotides not matched to a gene: 5. Germline assignment: CDR1 SGHNT and CDR2 YYREEE (reference sequence). This CDR3 has 15 amino acids. The DNA for the CDR3 is TGTGCCAGCAGCTTGTTGTCGGGGGGGACCTACGAGCAGTACTTC. This translates into CASSLLSGGTYEQYF.

This chain uses TRBV21-1 with TRBJ1-5; the table names TRBD1, a call not compared with the DNA. TRBV21-1 is flagged as a pseudogene. The CDR3 sequence is 15 residues long. The CDR3 DNA reads TGTGCCAGCAGCAAAAGGGGGCAGGGTATACCGCCCCAGCATTTT. This encodes CASSKRGQGIPPQHF.

The gene calls are TRBV2 and TRBJ2-5; D is unclear. Trimming pared 4 bases from V and 5 bases from J, leaving 11 bases between. This CDR3 contains 13 residues. The germline V gene has CDR1 SNHLY and CDR2 FYNNEI. For the CDR3, the DNA is TGTGCCAGCAGTGGGGTGGGGTCCGAGACCCAGTACTTC. Translated, it gives CASSGVGSETQYF.

V is TRBV19 and J is TRBJ2-2; unclear D gene. The CDR3 consists of 18 residues. V lost 1 base to trimming and J lost 1 base, with 16 bases between them. Per the germline V gene, CDR1 is LNHDA and CDR2 is SQIVND (reference sequence). This CDR3 is CASSIVTTALKNTGELFF. The CDR3 DNA reads as TGTGCCAGTAGTATAGTCACAACAGCCCTGAAGAACACCGGGGAGCTGTTTTTT.

The V call is TRBV27, the J call TRBJ1-5, with D maybe TRBD1 (5 bases). The CDR3 loop spans 13 amino acids. Trimming shortened V by 0 bases and J by 6 bases, and 6 bases separated the two germline ends. The germline V gene has CDR1 MNHEY and CDR2 SMNVEV (reference sequence). This CDR3 is CASSLSRVQPQHF. The CDR3 DNA sequence: TGTGCCAGCAGTTTATCCAGGGTTCAGCCCCAGCATTTT.